This T cell receptor (beta chain) was recorded in a study of blood T cell repertoires in COVID-19. On the study more broadly: PBMCs, B-cell-depleted T cells, or T cells provided the cDNA or gDNA that made up the material.

Produced via immunoSEQ multiplex PCR; TCRdb's table is partial and in-frame only. Of about 190,000 clones in the sample, 75% to 90% were seen once. There are 13 residues in the CDR3. V lost 3 bases, J lost 5 bases, and 10 bases lay in between. The TCR originated in a man between 60 and 75 years old with acute or convalescent COVID-19. The specimen sequenced was peripheral blood. This rearrangement joins TRBV12-3 or TRBV12-4 to TRBJ2-5; D may be TRBD1 (5 bases). CDR3 in DNA: TGTGCCAGCAGTTTGGGCAGGGCGGAGACCCAGTACTTC. Translation: CASSLGRAETQYF.